Listed below are T cell receptor beta chains from one sample, sequenced in a study of control samples from healthy donors and cancer patients. Produced via immunoSEQ multiplex PCR; TCRdb's table is partial and in-frame only. The sample includes around 250,000 clones, roughly four fifths of them seen just once. Sequenced: PBMCs. These receptors originate from a woman aged 55-70 years with lung cancer. CDR3s include the opening cysteine and the closing phenylalanine or tryptophan. A D gene is named only where the DNA matches it firmly. Clone size is given for some rows only: seen once, a few or many times, or a class if the clone is expanded.

j_call	d_call	clone_size	v_call	cdr3_aa	cdr3_nt
TRBJ2-7	-	-	TRBV3-1/TRBV3-2	CASSQGRASSYEQYF	TGTGCCAGCAGCCAAGGCCGGGCGAGCTCCTACGAGCAGTACTTC
TRBJ1-6	TRBD1	-	TRBV11-2	CASRSERQGNSPLHF	TGTGCCAGCAGGTCCGAGCGACAGGGGAATTCACCCCTCCACTTT
TRBJ1-2	-	few	TRBV9	CASSASGAQVYGYTF	TGTGCCAGCAGCGCGTCAGGGGCGCAAGTCTATGGCTACACCTTC
TRBJ1-1	-	-	TRBV7-6	CASRRDPNTEAFF	TGTGCCAGCAGGCGGGACCCGAACACTGAAGCTTTCTTT
TRBJ2-1	-	once	TRBV19	CASSISTTRSYNEQFF	TGTGCCAGTAGTATATCGACTACTCGGTCCTACAATGAGCAGTTCTTC
TRBJ2-1	TRBD2	-	TRBV7-2	CASSLPAGGYNEQFF	TGTGCCAGCAGCTTGCCTGCGGGAGGGTACAATGAGCAGTTCTTC
TRBJ1-1	-	-	TRBV7-2	CASSLVGGENTEAFF	TGTGCCAGCAGCTTAGTGGGGGGCGAGAACACTGAAGCTTTCTTT
TRBJ2-1	-	-	TRBV19	CASSTPRGWGYNEQFF	TGTGCCAGTAGTACCCCCAGGGGATGGGGTTACAATGAGCAGTTCTTC
TRBJ1-6	-	-	TRBV30	CAWSGGGRRSPLHF	TGTGCCTGGAGTGGGGGGGGGAGGCGGTCACCCCTCCACTTT
TRBJ2-2	-	-	TRBV3-1/TRBV3-2	CASSARSGPSTGELFF	TGTGCCAGCAGCGCGCGCTCTGGACCATCCACCGGGGAGCTGTTTTTT
TRBJ2-5	-	-	TRBV27	CASRRVGETQYF	TGTGCCAGCAGGAGGGTAGGGGAGACCCAGTACTTC
TRBJ2-3	-	-	TRBV2	CASSENGVGTDTQYF	TGTGCCAGCAGTGAAAACGGGGTGGGCACAGATACGCAGTATTTT
TRBJ2-7	TRBD1	few	TRBV19	CASSSTGSSYEQYF	TGTGCCAGTAGCTCGACAGGGAGCTCCTACGAGCAGTACTTC
TRBJ1-3	-	-	TRBV5-1	CASSGGASGNTIYF	TGCGCCAGCAGCGGAGGGGCCTCTGGAAACACCATATATTTT
TRBJ2-2	TRBD2	once	TRBV30	CALSGLVGTGELFF	TGTGCCTTATCGGGACTAGTGGGAACCGGGGAGCTGTTTTTT
TRBJ2-1	TRBD1	once	TRBV29-1	CSALGQTSSYNEQFF	TGCAGCGCGCTGGGACAGACGAGCTCCTACAATGAGCAGTTCTTC
TRBJ1-1	-	-	TRBV28	CASSLASINTEAFF	TGTGCCAGCAGTTTGGCCAGCATTAACACTGAAGCTTTCTTT
TRBJ2-7	TRBD1	once	TRBV19	CASSAQGILGEQYF	TGTGCCAGTAGTGCACAGGGGATATTAGGCGAGCAGTACTTC
TRBJ2-7	-	-	TRBV7-9	CASSPPPPAYEQYF	TGTGCCAGCAGCCCCCCTCCCCCCGCTTACGAGCAGTACTTC
TRBJ2-1	TRBD2	-	TRBV28	CASSPGGAVYNEQFF	TGTGCCAGCAGTCCGGGGGGAGCCGTCTACAATGAGCAGTTCTTC
TRBJ2-7	-	-	TRBV9	CASSPISPYEQYF	TGTGCCAGCAGCCCTATCTCTCCCTACGAGCAGTACTTC
TRBJ2-3	TRBD2	-	TRBV7-6	CASSLVGKAGLAGRTDTQYF	TGTGCCAGCAGCTTAGTTGGCAAGGCGGGACTAGCGGGACGCACAGATACGCAGTATTTT
TRBJ2-1	TRBD1	few	TRBV19	CASSMPGTGGNEQFF	TGTGCCAGTAGTATGCCCGGGACAGGGGGCAATGAGCAGTTCTTC
TRBJ1-6	-	-	TRBV12-3/TRBV12-4	CASSYGENSPLHF	TGTGCCAGCAGTTATGGGGAAAACTCACCCCTCCACTTT
TRBJ1-2	TRBD1	-	TRBV6-2/TRBV6-3	CASSQPGTGNYGYTF	TGTGCCAGCAGTCAACCGGGGACAGGGAATTATGGCTACACCTTC
TRBJ2-1	TRBD2	-	TRBV5-1	CASSSGTSGNNEQFF	TGCGCCAGCAGCTCCGGGACTAGCGGAAACAATGAGCAGTTCTTC
TRBJ2-5	TRBD2	-	TRBV5-1	CASSSLPGGGETQYF	TGCGCCAGCAGCTCGTTGCCGGGGGGTGGCGAGACCCAGTACTTC
TRBJ1-2	-	few	TRBV6-5	CATHRDGYTF	TGTGCCACCCACAGGGATGGCTACACCTTC
TRBJ1-3	-	-	TRBV3-1/TRBV3-2	CASSQDRGTFIRNTIYF	TGTGCCAGCAGCCAAGATAGAGGGACATTCATACGAAACACCATATATTTT
TRBJ2-1	TRBD2	-	TRBV2	CASSARLAGDNEQFF	TGTGCCAGCAGTGCCAGACTAGCGGGAGACAATGAGCAGTTCTTC
TRBJ2-7	TRBD2	-	TRBV6-1	CASSEPPGLVGYEQYF	TGTGCCAGCAGCGAACCTCCGGGACTAGTAGGGTACGAGCAGTACTTC
TRBJ1-5	-	-	TRBV5-6	CASSLRRDSNQPQHF	TGTGCCAGCAGCTTACGCAGGGATAGCAATCAGCCCCAGCATTTT
TRBJ1-1	TRBD1	once	TRBV5-1	CASSSQGATEAFF	TGCGCCAGCAGCTCCCAGGGGGCCACTGAAGCTTTCTTT